This passage covers 4 T cell receptor beta chains from one sample sequenced in a study of OX40 agonist ivuxolimab in advanced cancers. Profiling relied on immunoSEQ multiplex PCR, and the TCRdb table lists in-frame clones only, not all of them. The profile shows about 86,000 clones, about 83% of them singletons. The input for sequencing was CD4+ or CD8+ T cells sorted from blood, taken in a trial of the OX40 agonist ivuxolimab. The receptor source for this set is an adult with an advanced solid tumor such as melanoma, head and neck, liver or kidney cancer.

The V and J genes are TRBV6-4 and TRBJ1-1, with TRBD1 matching over 8 bases. Germline V gene lookup returns CDR1 MRHNA and CDR2 SNTAGT. The CDR3 totals 15 residues. V was clipped by 7 bases and J by 1 base; unmatched bases: 8. The CDR3 is CASTSTGAENTEAFF. CDR3 DNA sequence: TGTGCCAGCACCTCGACAGGGGCGGAGAACACTGAAGCTTTCTTT.

With regard to this clone: Lacking the conserved final phenylalanine or tryptophan, this CDR3 likely reflects a read error. The limits of the CDR3 on the DNA are not certain, so only TCRdb's listed CDR3 is given. The chain employs TRBV6-1 and TRBJ2-4; the DNA was not used to check the table's D call, TRBD1. CDR1 is MNHNS and CDR2 is SASEGT in the germline V gene. The CDR3 length is 8 residues, termini included. The CDR3 protein is CARDRRTA.

This chain links TRBV7-8 with TRBJ1-2, with 10 bases aligning to TRBD1. The CDR3 spans 16 residues. Germline CDR1 reads SGHVS; CDR2 reads FQNEAQ. J was trimmed by 5 bases and V by 1 base; bases with no gene match: 7. This chain's CDR3 is CASSLGTGQGLYGYTF. CDR3 nucleotide sequence: TGTGCCAGCAGCTTAGGGACGGGACAGGGGCTATATGGCTACACCTTC.

The chain carries TRBV6-5 and TRBJ2-7; D remains ambiguous. The ends were cut back, 7 bases at V and 6 bases at J, with 10 bases in the middle. CDR1 is MNHEY and CDR2 is SVGAGI in the germline V gene. The CDR3 is 11 residues long. CDR3 nucleotides: TGTGCCAGCATGAAGGGCAGCGAGCAGTACTTC. Residues: CASMKGSEQYF.